Shown below are 11 T cell receptor beta chains from a single sample sequenced in a study of blood T cell repertoires in COVID-19 (dated by TCRdb to about 2020). The library was made by the immunoSEQ multiplex PCR assay. In its TCRdb copy, this immuneACCESS table keeps in-frame sequences only and misses some clones. Where compared with another copy, unresolved V genes explain less than half of these, and the others have no known cause. The sample yields roughly 67,000 clones; 80% to 95% were counted once. The top ten clonotypes cover 2.5% to 3% of the sample. The sequenced sample consisted of peripheral blood. These receptors originate from a man between 65 and 85 years old with active COVID-19.

The genes are TRBV6-1 and TRBJ1-5; D possibly corresponds to TRBD1 (6 bases). The V end lost 1 base, the J end lost 8 bases, and 15 bases lay between the germline ends. Germline CDR1 is MNHNS and CDR2 is SASEGT. CDR3 length: 15 amino acids. For the CDR3, the DNA is TGTGCCAGCAGTGAAGACAGGGCGCGCCTTGAGCCCCAGCATTTT. As protein: CASSEDRARLEPQHF.

This clone was seen just once. The germline gene is not matched at one end of the junction; a read error may be the cause. V is TRBV6-2 or TRBV6-3 and J is TRBJ2-5; TRBD2 aligns across 14 bases. Germline lookup yields CDR1 MNHEY and CDR2 SVGEGT. CDR3 length equals 17 residues. CDR3 sequence (DNA): TGTGCCAGCAGATACTCCGGGACTAGCGGGGGATCAGGGACCCAGTACTTC. As protein: CASRYSGTSGGSGTQYF.

This rearrangement joins TRBV19 to TRBJ2-2, with D tentatively TRBD2 (6 bases). Germline CDR1 LNHDA, CDR2 SQIVND (reference sequence). The CDR3 sequence is 14 residues long. The V and J ends lost 5 bases and 4 bases respectively, with 11 bases between them. The CDR3 nucleotides read TGTGCCAGTAGTGGGGGGTCAGGCACCGGGGAGCTGTTTTTT. Its protein is CASSGGSGTGELFF.

The V and J genes are TRBV7-6 and TRBJ1-4; no clear D. The CDR3 covers 14 residues. CDR1 SGHVS and CDR2 FNYEAQ come from the germline V gene. The V end was cut by 7 bases, the J end by 7 bases, with 16 bases between. DNA of the CDR3: TGTGCCAGCACCGAGCGCGAGGGTATTGAAAAACTGTTTTTT. Amino acid sequence: CASTEREGIEKLFF. The full variable domain, with the rest looked up from reference TRBV7-6 and TRBJ1-4, is GAGVSQSPRYKVTKRGQDVALRCDPISGHVSLYWYRQALGQGPEFLTYFNYEAQQDKSGLPNDRFSAERPEGSISTLTIQRTEQRDSAMYRCASTEREGIEKLFFGSGTQLSVL.

The chain is built from TRBV5-1 and TRBJ2-5; 8 positions agree with TRBD2. This CDR3 has 14 residues. In germline, CDR1 is SGHRS, CDR2 YFSETQ. J was trimmed by 0 bases and V by 5 bases; bases with no gene match: 3. CDR3: CASSVAGNQETQYF. Here the CDR3 DNA reads TGCGCCAGCAGTGTAGCGGGGAACCAAGAGACCCAGTACTTC.

The genes are TRBV9 and TRBJ2-3; perhaps TRBD1 as D (5 bases). Germline CDR1 reads SGDLS; CDR2 reads YYNGEE. This CDR3 comprises 16 residues. V lost 0 bases, J lost 0 bases, and 11 bases lay in between. As DNA, the CDR3 is TGTGCCAGCAGCGTAGTCGGGCAGGGCAGCACAGATACGCAGTATTTT. This translates into CASSVVGQGSTDTQYF. The full variable domain, with the rest looked up from reference TRBV9 and TRBJ2-3, is DSGVTQTPKHLITATGQRVTLRCSPRSGDLSVYWYQQSLDQGLQFLIQYYNGEERAKGNILERFSAQQFPDLHSELNLSSLELGDSALYFCASSVVGQGSTDTQYFGPGTRLTVL.

The chain couples TRBV15 to TRBJ1-4; D is possibly TRBD1 (6 bases). Trimming cost V 5 bases and J 8 bases, with 18 bases left between them. Germline CDR1 LNHNV, CDR2 YYDKDF (reference sequence). The CDR3 contains 15 residues. The CDR3 sequence: CATSGTGTLEEKLFF. For the CDR3, the DNA is TGTGCCACCAGCGGGACCGGGACATTGGAGGAAAAACTGTTTTTT.

CDR3 amino acids: CASSPRSGFTDTQYF. CDR3 DNA sequence: TGTGCCAGCAGCCCGAGGAGTGGTTTCACAGATACGCAGTATTTT. V usage is TRBV9 and J usage is TRBJ2-3; no firm D call. The germline V and J ends were trimmed by 4 bases and 2 bases, with 14 bases remaining between them. Germline-derived CDR1 and CDR2 are SGDLS and YYNGEE. This CDR3 is built from 15 residues.

This chain uses TRBV7-8 with TRBJ1-1; D gene ambiguous. From germline, CDR1 is SGHVS and CDR2 FQNEAQ. This CDR3 is built from 15 residues. Trimming stripped 1 base from V and 6 bases from J, with 15 bases between. The CDR3: CASSLDMGLGAEAFF. DNA of the CDR3: TGTGCCAGCAGCTTAGATATGGGCCTGGGCGCTGAAGCTTTCTTT. Full variable domain (remainder filled in from reference TRBV7-8 and TRBJ1-1): GAGVSQSPRYKVAKRGQDVALRCDPISGHVSLFWYQQALGQGPEFLTYFQNEAQLDKSGLPSDRFFAERPEGSVSTLKIQRTQQEDSAVYLCASSLDMGLGAEAFFGQGTRLTVV.

J is TRBJ2-5 and V is TRBV28; D is perhaps TRBD1 (6 bases). Germline values: CDR1 MDHEN, CDR2 SYDVKM. The CDR3 extends over 14 amino acids. The ends were cut back, 5 bases at V and 4 bases at J, with 14 bases in the middle. CDR3 DNA: TGTGCCAGCAGTCCGTTTGGGGGCCCAGAGACCCAGTACTTC. Its protein is CASSPFGGPETQYF. Full variable domain (remainder filled in from reference TRBV28 and TRBJ2-5): DVKVTQSSRYLVKRTGEKVFLECVQDMDHENMFWYRQDPGLGLRLIYFSYDVKMKEKGDIPEGYSVSREKKERFSLILESASTNQTSMYLCASSPFGGPETQYFGPGTRLLVL.

The chain uses TRBV9 and TRBJ1-2; 10 nucleotides align to TRBD1. The J segment lost 8 bases and the V segment lost 4 bases, leaving 14 bases of the junction unmatched. Per germline, CDR1 SGDLS and CDR2 YYNGEE. The CDR3 is 16 residues long. CDR3 sequence (DNA): TGTGCCAGCAGCTCCTCCGGAGGGGGACAGGGGAAGGGCTACACCTTC. Its protein product is CASSSSGGGQGKGYTF.